This T cell receptor (beta chain) was sequenced for a study of shared clonotypes between healthy human individuals. Findings and limits, study-wide: Of the naive CD4 clonotypes, around 4.7% were shared across several donors. Clonotypes shared by all four donors outscored non-shared clonotypes in generation probability.

Each cell subset's genomic DNA was divided evenly among several immunoSEQ plates. Study processing details: Sequence data from immunoSEQ were junction-only and lacked quality scores; consequently, filtering differed. Assay used: immunoSEQ multiplex PCR; TCRdb lists only in-frame clones, some missing. The DNA gave D and trimming, while V, J and clone size come from that table. Among a few hundred thousand clones listed, over 60% were seen once. This clone was seen more than once but under ten times. Its specificity is not known. This same CDR3 is encoded by further DNA sequences in the sample. Germline lookup yields CDR1 LNHDA and CDR2 SQIVND (reference sequence). The CDR3 spans 13 residues. Trimming removed 3 bases from V and 3 bases from J, with 8 bases in between.

V usage is TRBV19 and J usage is TRBJ1-2; D gene uncertain. Sequencing input: memory CD4+ T cells sorted from blood. As to subset: CD45RA-negative fraction. The source of this sequence is a man aged 25 to 40 in good health. Here the CDR3 DNA reads TGTGCCAGTAGTATCCTTGGGGACTATGGCTACACCTTC. It yields the protein CASSILGDYGYTF.